These 27 T cell receptor beta chains were all obtained from the same sample, sequenced in a study of identical twins. MiXCR, applied by TCRdb to the 5' RACE reads, yields one record per CDR3 protein. This sample has around 200,000 distinct CDR3 sequences, with roughly a tenth found just once. Sequenced: memory (CD45RO+) T cells sorted from blood. The receptors come from a woman between 18 and 29 years old in good health.

This clonotype was seen ten or more times. This rearrangement joins TRBV12-3 or TRBV12-4 to TRBJ1-4; D unresolved. This CDR3 has 11 amino acids. V was shortened by 4 bases and J by 3 bases, with 0 bases between the two germline ends. This chain's CDR3 is CASSSNEKLFF. As DNA, the CDR3 is TGTGCCAGCAGTTCTAATGAAAAACTGTTTTTT.

The chain joins TRBV7-2 to TRBJ2-7; maybe TRBD2 (5 bases). The CDR3 is 15 amino acids. The V gene lost 5 bases and the J gene lost 1 base, with 15 bases spanning the gap. CDR1 SGHTA and CDR2 FQGNSA come from the germline V gene. This chain's CDR3 is CASSDWTESSYEQYF. The CDR3 DNA reads as TGTGCCAGCAGCGACTGGACTGAAAGTTCCTACGAGCAGTACTTC.

The genes are TRBV7-8 and TRBJ2-3; the match to TRBD1 covers 7 bases. CDR3 length: 16 residues. The germline V gene encodes CDR1 SGHVS and CDR2 FQNEAQ. Unmatched junction bases numbered 8, after V lost 0 bases and J lost 5 bases. The DNA of the CDR3 is TGTGCCAGCAGCTTAGCACTGACAGGGATTAAAGATACGCAGTATTTT. Encoded protein: CASSLALTGIKDTQYF.

This clonotype was detected only a few times. J is TRBJ2-3 and V is TRBV27; TRBD2 is a possible D gene (6 bases). The CDR3 is 16 amino acids. CDR1 is MNHEY and CDR2 is SMNVEV in the germline V gene (reference sequence). V was clipped by 6 bases and J by 11 bases, with 27 bases between them. The chain's CDR3 is CASSRLNPGANEEQYF. The CDR3 DNA is TGTGCCAGCAGCCGATTGAATCCGGGAGCCAATGAGGAGCAGTATTTT.

This clonotype was seen ten or more times. Here the CDR3 DNA reads TGTGCCTGGAGTGCAATGGGACAGGGGGGTGAAAAACTGTTTTTT. Residues: CAWSAMGQGGEKLFF. The chain recombines TRBV30 with TRBJ1-4, with TRBD1 identical over 11 bases. Germline assignment: CDR1 GTSNPN and CDR2 SVGIG (reference sequence). This CDR3 is built from 15 residues. V was clipped by 1 base and J by 7 bases; unmatched bases: 5.

This clonotype has ten or more counts. J is TRBJ1-1 and V is TRBV29-1; 9 positions match TRBD1. The CDR3 covers 13 residues. Germline V gives CDR1 SQVTM, CDR2 ANQGSEA. J was trimmed by 1 base and V by 7 bases; bases with no gene match: 4. Written as DNA, the CDR3 is TGCAGCGGTAGGACAGGGGAGAACACTGAAGCTTTCTTT. Encoded protein: CSGRTGENTEAFF.

This clonotype appeared many times. The chain has TRBV7-2 and TRBJ2-7, with unresolved D. The V gene's germline CDR1 is SGHTA and CDR2 FQGNSA. The CDR3 sequence is 13 residues long. Between the trimmed V and J ends, which lost 0 bases and 1 base, there was a span of 4 bases. For the CDR3, the DNA is TGTGCCAGCAGCTTAGCCAATTCCTACGAGCAGTACTTC. Translated, it gives CASSLANSYEQYF.

There are many counts of this clonotype. This chain joins TRBV29-1 and TRBJ1-2, with D unresolved. The ends were cut back, 3 bases at V and 4 bases at J, with 12 bases in the middle. The germline V gene encodes CDR1 SQVTM and CDR2 ANQGSEA. This CDR3 has 13 residues. CDR3 in amino acids: CSVDRGFSYGYTF. CDR3 DNA sequence: TGCAGCGTTGATCGGGGATTTAGCTATGGCTACACCTTC. Together with reference TRBV29-1 and TRBJ1-2, the CDR3 gives the full variable domain: SAVISQKPSRDICQRGTSLTIQCQVDSQVTMMFWYRQQPGQSLTLIATANQGSEATYESGFVIDKFPISRPNLTFSTLTVSNMSPEDSSIYLCSVDRGFSYGYTFGSGTRLTVV.

Judged by abundance, this clonotype is medium-sized. This chain joins TRBV12-3 or TRBV12-4 and TRBJ1-5; 7 bases agree with TRBD1. V was clipped by 6 bases and J by 6 bases; unmatched bases: 5. The CDR3 is 13 residues long. CDR3 sequence: CASRGQQGQPQHF. Written as DNA, the CDR3 is TGTGCCAGCAGGGGACAGCAGGGTCAGCCCCAGCATTTT.

This clonotype was counted between two and nine times. CDR3 nucleotide sequence: TGTGCCATCAGTGAGTCGCCGGGACAGGGGGCAGGTGGCTACACCTTC. Protein sequence: CAISESPGQGAGGYTF. V and J are TRBV10-3 and TRBJ1-2, with 12 positions matching TRBD1. This CDR3 has 16 amino acids. Unmatched junction bases numbered 6, after V lost 0 bases and J lost 7 bases. Germline V lookup: CDR1 ENHRY, CDR2 SYGVKD.

This clonotype was seen at least ten times. V is TRBV7-2 and J is TRBJ2-2, with 9 bases lining up with TRBD1. The CDR3 has 15 amino acids. The ends lost 5 bases at V and 4 bases at J; junction bases unmatched: 5. Per the germline V gene, CDR1 is SGHTA and CDR2 is FQGNSA. In DNA form, the CDR3 reads TGTGCCAGCAGCCCCGGGACAGGGACCACCGGGGAGCTGTTTTTT. Amino acids: CASSPGTGTTGELFF.

This chain links TRBV20-1 with TRBJ2-5, with TRBD2 identical over 10 bases. The CDR3 is 14 amino acids. Losses at the gene ends were 8 bases for V and 4 bases for J; bases not matched to a gene: 10. Germline CDR1 is DFQATT and CDR2 is SNEGSKA (reference sequence). CDR3 sequence: CSTSIAGGRETQYF. As DNA, the CDR3 is TGCAGTACGAGTATAGCGGGAGGTAGAGAGACCCAGTACTTC.

The table lists this clonotype with a few counts. The chain uses TRBV3-1 and TRBJ1-1; D remains ambiguous. Trimming removed 5 bases at V and 2 bases at J, with 9 bases between. Per germline, CDR1 LGHDT and CDR2 YNNKEL (reference sequence). This CDR3 has 13 amino acids. Here the CDR3 reads CASSIQHNTEAFF. CDR3 coding DNA: TGTGCCAGCAGCATACAGCACAACACTGAAGCTTTCTTT.

In this sample, this clonotype turned up a few times. This chain uses TRBV6-2 or TRBV6-3 with TRBJ2-1; TRBD2 matches at 7 bases. Trimming cost V 5 bases and J 4 bases; bases outside gene matches: 8. The CDR3 consists of 15 residues. Germline CDR1 and CDR2: MNHEY and SVGEGT. The CDR3 spells CASSRLATVYNEQFF. The CDR3, as DNA: TGTGCCAGCAGTCGACTAGCAACGGTTTACAATGAGCAGTTCTTC.

This clonotype has more than one count but fewer than ten. V gene TRBV10-2 combines with J gene TRBJ2-1; D may be TRBD2 (6 bases). Trimming removed 7 bases from V and 10 bases from J, with 14 bases in between. This CDR3 contains 12 residues. CDR1 is WSHSY, CDR2 SAAADI, per germline. The CDR3 reads CASTELGLEQFF. CDR3 nucleotides: TGCGCCAGCACCGAGCTAGGACTAGAGCAGTTCTTC.

This clonotype showed up many times. This sequence joins TRBV12-3 or TRBV12-4 and TRBJ1-3; D might be TRBD1 (5 bases). V was cut by 6 bases and J by 9 bases, with 15 bases left in between. The CDR3 is made up of 13 amino acids. This CDR3 is CASRVGTVGTIYF. CDR3 bases: TGTGCCAGCAGGGTTGGGACGGTCGGCACCATATATTTT.

V usage is TRBV20-1 and J usage is TRBJ2-1; D not resolved. The V and J ends lost 5 bases and 2 bases respectively, with 7 bases between them. This CDR3 contains 12 residues. CDR1 is DFQATT, CDR2 SNEGSKA, per germline (reference sequence). The CDR3 bases are TGCAGTGCTTCCCCACCCTACAATGAGCAGTTCTTC. It codes for CSASPPYNEQFF.

The chain combines TRBV15 with TRBJ2-3; D may be TRBD1 or TRBD2 (6 bases each). This CDR3 has 15 residues. The V gene lost 4 bases and the J gene lost 5 bases, with 16 bases spanning the gap. The germline V gene encodes CDR1 LNHNV and CDR2 YYDKDF (reference sequence). CDR3 in DNA: TGTGCCACCAGCACTAGACTAGGGGGAGGAGATACGCAGTATTTT. Translated, it gives CATSTRLGGGDTQYF.

The chain joins TRBV7-6 to TRBJ2-3, with D possibly matching TRBD2 (7 bases). The V and J ends lost 5 bases and 1 base respectively, with 16 bases between them. Germline V gene lookup returns CDR1 SGHVS and CDR2 FNYEAQ. The CDR3 is 16 residues long. CDR3 sequence reads: CASSPLGGGGTDTQYF. The DNA for the CDR3 is TGTGCCAGCAGCCCCTTAGGCGGGGGCGGCACAGATACGCAGTATTTT.

This chain connects TRBV6-4 to TRBJ2-1; 9 nucleotides line up with TRBD2. CDR1 is MRHNA and CDR2 is SNTAGT in the germline V gene. After removal of 0 bases from V and 5 bases from J, the junction contained 5 bases not matched to a gene. This CDR3 region has 16 residues. Written as DNA, the CDR3 is TGTGCCAGCAGTGACTCAGCCCGCGGGGGGGACAATGAGCAGTTCTTC. It codes for CASSDSARGGDNEQFF.

The chain employs TRBV20-1 and TRBJ2-5; 10 positions agree with TRBD2. This CDR3 contains 15 residues. V gave up 3 bases and J gave up 1 base; unmatched junction bases: 5. In germline, CDR1 is DFQATT, CDR2 SNEGSKA (reference sequence). CDR3 amino acids: CSARVAGGFQETQYF. DNA of the CDR3: TGCAGTGCTAGGGTAGCGGGGGGATTCCAAGAGACCCAGTACTTC.

This chain joins TRBV11-3 and TRBJ2-7; the D gene is possibly TRBD1 (5 bases). Germline CDR1 SGHNT, CDR2 YENEEA. The CDR3 runs 14 residues. With 2 bases removed from V and 2 bases from J, the gap between germline ends came to 10 bases. The CDR3 is CASSLQAGPYEQYF. The CDR3 DNA reads as TGTGCCAGCAGCTTACAGGCAGGGCCCTACGAGCAGTACTTC.

This clonotype showed up many times. V is TRBV29-1 and J is TRBJ2-1; D ambiguous. With 8 bases removed from V and 3 bases from J, the gap between germline ends came to 5 bases. CDR1 is SQVTM and CDR2 is ANQGSEA in the germline V gene. The CDR3 is 10 residues long. Here the CDR3 reads CSFHYNEQFF. DNA for the CDR3: TGCAGCTTTCACTACAATGAGCAGTTCTTC.

This clonotype occurred many times. This rearrangement joins TRBV6-1 to TRBJ2-1; 11 bases align to TRBD2. V lost 6 bases and J lost 3; bases outside the gene matches: 4. This CDR3 contains 15 residues. From germline, CDR1 is MNHNS and CDR2 SASEGT. The CDR3: CASSFSGGDYNEQFF. The CDR3 coding sequence is TGTGCCAGCAGCTTTAGCGGGGGGGACTACAATGAGCAGTTCTTC.

This clonotype has at least ten counts. The rearrangement joins TRBV12-3 or TRBV12-4 to TRBJ2-3; no clear D gene. Trimming took 3 bases from V and 0 from J, leaving 1 base between them. This CDR3 is built from 12 residues. CDR3 nucleotides: TGTGCCAGCAGTTTGAGCACAGATACGCAGTATTTT. As protein: CASSLSTDTQYF.

The genes are TRBV20-1 and TRBJ2-1, with unresolved D. Deletions cut 0 bases from V and 12 bases from J, with 12 bases between. In germline, CDR1 is DFQATT, CDR2 SNEGSKA (reference sequence). The CDR3 is made up of 12 amino acids. The CDR3 reads CSARDRVFRQFF. In DNA, the CDR3 is TGCAGTGCTAGAGATCGGGTGTTTAGGCAGTTCTTC.

This clonotype was picked up a small number of times. This rearrangement joins TRBV20-1 to TRBJ2-5, with TRBD2 matching over 13 bases. Germline V gene sequence: CDR1 DFQATT, CDR2 SNEGSKA (reference sequence). The V and J ends lost 6 bases and 5 bases, in that order; junction bases with no gene match: 6. The CDR3 has 14 amino acids. The CDR3 coding sequence is TGCAGTGCGCGGGGACTAGCGGGACCCGAGACCCAGTACTTC. Translation: CSARGLAGPETQYF.